The 25 T cell receptor beta chains below come from one sample, sequenced in a study of CD8+ T cells in alopecia areata. The authors extracted RNA and reverse transcribed it into cDNA as the sequencing template. The repertoire was sequenced with immunoSEQ multiplex PCR; TCRdb's copy has only in-frame clones and lacks some. The sample includes about 170,000 clones, 58% of them seen just once. Regarding treatment: oral pan-JAK inhibitor, 5-10 mg twice daily. Sequencing used CD4+ T cells sorted from blood, obtained at approximately week 61, from a patient treated with tofacitinib. These TCRs come from a human donor with alopecia areata.

The chain joins TRBV30 to TRBJ1-5; D unclear. Per germline, CDR1 GTSNPN and CDR2 SVGIG (reference sequence). The V gene lost 6 bases and the J gene lost 3 bases, with 12 bases spanning the gap. The CDR3 has 13 amino acids. CDR3 in amino acids: CACARDPNQPQHF. The CDR3 DNA follows: TGTGCCTGTGCCCGAGATCCCAATCAGCCCCAGCATTTT. Combining the CDR3 with reference TRBV30 and TRBJ1-5 gives the whole variable domain SQTIHQWPATLVQPVGSPLSLECTVEGTSNPNLYWYRQAAGRGLQLLFYSVGIGQISSEVPQNLSASRPQDRQFILSSKKLLLSDSGFYLCACARDPNQPQHFGDGTRLSIL.

The chain has TRBV9 and TRBJ2-1, with a weak D call TRBD1 (6 bases). The CDR3 length is 13 residues. V lost 4 bases, J lost 8 bases, and 13 bases lay in between. The V gene's germline CDR1 is SGDLS and CDR2 YYNGEE. CDR3 residues: CASSSGQTHEQFF. The DNA of the CDR3 is TGTGCCAGCAGCTCCGGACAGACACATGAGCAGTTCTTC.

V gene TRBV19 combines with J gene TRBJ1-2, with a tentative D call TRBD1 (5 bases). Germline V lookup: CDR1 LNHDA, CDR2 SQIVND (reference sequence). V lost 0 bases, J lost 0 bases, and 11 bases lay in between. This CDR3 has 16 amino acids. DNA of the CDR3: TGTGCCAGTAGTATAGATCCGGGCAGGGCTAACTATGGCTACACCTTC. Protein: CASSIDPGRANYGYTF.

The chain couples TRBV30 to TRBJ2-3; D is ambiguous. The germline V and J ends were trimmed by 4 bases and 2 bases, with 10 bases remaining between them. The CDR3 covers 13 residues. Germline V CDR1 and CDR2: GTSNPN, SVGIG (reference sequence). The CDR3 DNA is TGTGCCTGGATGAAGGTCCTCACAGATACGCAGTATTTT. It yields the protein CAWMKVLTDTQYF. Looking up the rest from reference TRBV30 and TRBJ2-3 gives the full variable domain: SQTIHQWPATLVQPVGSPLSLECTVEGTSNPNLYWYRQAAGRGLQLLFYSVGIGQISSEVPQNLSASRPQDRQFILSSKKLLLSDSGFYLCAWMKVLTDTQYFGPGTRLTVL.

The rearrangement joins TRBV6-6 to TRBJ1-2; weak D call: TRBD1 (5 bases). The CDR3 has 13 amino acids. Per the germline V gene, CDR1 is MNHNY and CDR2 is SVGAGI (reference sequence). V shed 5 bases and J shed 8 bases, with 15 bases lying between them. The CDR3 DNA sequence: TGTGCCAGCAGTCAGGGTGGTCGGTACGGCTACACCTTC. This codes for CASSQGGRYGYTF.

The chain joins TRBV11-2 to TRBJ2-5; D is undetermined. Trimming took off 1 base at V and 3 bases at J, with 6 bases between the two ends. The germline V gene has CDR1 SGHAT and CDR2 FQNNGV. The CDR3 has 13 residues. Here the CDR3 reads CASSLGGKETQYF. For the CDR3, the DNA is TGTGCCAGCAGCTTAGGAGGAAAAGAGACCCAGTACTTC.

The chain joins TRBV6-5 to TRBJ1-4, with D unresolved. Germline V CDR1 and CDR2: MNHEY, SVGAGI. V lost 6 bases and J 5 bases, leaving 7 bases between the germline ends. The CDR3 loop spans 12 amino acids. This chain's CDR3 is CASRGKNEKLFF. CDR3 sequence (DNA): TGTGCCAGCAGGGGGAAGAATGAAAAACTGTTTTTT.

The CDR3 DNA reads as TGTGCCAGCAGTTTGGTTCACAGTTCCTACGAGCAGTACTTC. Its protein product is CASSLVHSSYEQYF. The V gene is TRBV28, the J gene TRBJ2-7; D is ambiguous. CDR3 length equals 14 residues. Germline V CDR1 and CDR2: MDHEN, SYDVKM. V shed 3 bases and J shed 1 base, with 10 bases lying between them.

This chain links TRBV29-1 with TRBJ1-2; 9 positions match TRBD1. Losses at the gene ends were 7 bases for V and 4 bases for J; bases not matched to a gene: 4. From germline, CDR1 is SQVTM and CDR2 ANQGSEA. This CDR3 is built from 12 residues. The CDR3 protein is CSAPTGGYGYTF. The CDR3 coding sequence is TGCAGCGCTCCGACAGGGGGCTATGGCTACACCTTC.

The rearrangement links TRBV7-6 to TRBJ1-2; 10 nucleotides agree with TRBD1. Trimming removed 1 base from V and 6 bases from J; junction bases left unmatched: 2. Germline loops: CDR1 SGHVS, CDR2 FNYEAQ. The CDR3 has 14 residues. CDR3 region: CASSLVGTGDGYTF. Written as DNA, the CDR3 is TGTGCCAGCAGCTTAGTGGGGACAGGGGATGGCTACACCTTC.

The CDR3 sequence is CASSSKATRAFF. The DNA of the CDR3 is TGTGCCAGCAGTTCCAAGGCTACACGAGCTTTCTTT. The gene calls are TRBV6-6 and TRBJ1-1; unclear D gene. The CDR3 has 12 residues. Trimming removed 4 bases from V and 10 bases from J, with 13 bases in between. CDR1 and CDR2 (germline): MNHNY, SVGAGI (reference sequence).

This clone was detected only a few times. V usage is TRBV29-1 and J usage is TRBJ2-7; TRBD1 matches at 11 bases. CDR1 and CDR2 (germline): SQVTM, ANQGSEA. CDR3 length: 13 residues. V was pared by 6 bases and J by 4 bases, with 5 bases of the junction left unmatched. As DNA, the CDR3 is TGCAGCGTCCGGACAGGGGGCGCGTACGAGCAGTACTTC. Translating it yields CSVRTGGAYEQYF.

The chain carries TRBV4-1 and TRBJ2-6; D gene unclear. With 0 bases removed from V and 4 bases from J, the gap between germline ends came to 10 bases. This CDR3 is 16 amino acids long. From germline, CDR1 is MGHRA and CDR2 YSYEKL. CDR3 nucleotides: TGCGCCAGCAGCCAAGATAACACCCTGGGGGCCAACGTCCTGACTTTC. It yields the protein CASSQDNTLGANVLTF.

There are a few counts of this clone. J is TRBJ1-4 and V is TRBV2; no reliable D call. The V end lost 6 bases, the J end lost 5 bases, and 4 bases lay between the germline ends. CDR1 and CDR2 from the germline V gene are SNHLY and FYNNEI. The CDR3 runs 11 residues. The CDR3 region is CASSPNEKLFF. The CDR3 coding sequence is TGTGCCAGCAGCCCGAATGAAAAACTGTTTTTT.

The chain uses TRBV5-4 and TRBJ2-5; no clear D gene. The germline V and J ends were trimmed by 2 bases and 4 bases, with 3 bases remaining between them. The CDR3 loop spans 11 amino acids. Germline loops: CDR1 SGHNT, CDR2 YYREEE (reference sequence). The CDR3 spells CASSLRETQYF. For the CDR3, the DNA is TGTGCCAGCAGCTTAAGAGAGACCCAGTACTTC.

In the case of this clone: Within the sample, other DNA sequences also encode this same CDR3. The rearrangement joins TRBV30 to TRBJ1-5; the D gene is possibly TRBD1 (6 bases). Germline CDR1 and CDR2: GTSNPN and SVGIG (reference sequence). CDR3 length: 14 amino acids. V lost 3 bases and J 1 base, leaving 10 bases between the germline ends. In DNA form, the CDR3 reads TGTGCCTGGAGCCCCGGACAGAGCAATCAGCCCCAGCATTTT. As protein: CAWSPGQSNQPQHF.

The V gene is TRBV19, the J gene TRBJ1-3; D perhaps matches TRBD1 (5 bases). The germline V gene has CDR1 LNHDA and CDR2 SQIVND (reference sequence). This CDR3 has 13 amino acids. Trimming removed 5 bases at V and 1 base at J, with 6 bases between. CDR3 amino acids: CASSWGSGNTIYF. The CDR3 DNA sequence: TGTGCCAGTAGTTGGGGGTCTGGAAACACCATATATTTT.

In this sample, this clone turned up many times. The CDR3: CASSSGRQALTEAFF. In nucleotides, the CDR3 is TGTGCCAGCAGCTCGGGACGTCAGGCACTCACTGAAGCTTTCTTT. This chain joins TRBV7-2 and TRBJ1-1; D is possibly TRBD1 (5 bases). V lost 4 bases to trimming and J lost 4 bases, with 16 bases between them. CDR1 and CDR2 (germline): SGHTA, FQGNSA. The CDR3 extends over 15 amino acids.

This clone was counted once. CDR3 sequence reads: CAWSRSEGEAFF. CDR3 bases: TGTGCCTGGAGCCGCTCCGAAGGTGAAGCTTTCTTT. This rearrangement joins TRBV30 to TRBJ1-1; D is ambiguous. The V end was cut by 3 bases, the J end by 7 bases, with 12 bases between. Germline V lookup: CDR1 GTSNPN, CDR2 SVGIG (reference sequence). The CDR3 has 12 residues.

This clone has a handful of counts. The V call is TRBV7-2, the J call TRBJ2-5; D is possibly TRBD1 or TRBD2 (5 bases each). Trimming cost V 3 bases and J 5 bases, with 16 bases left between them. CDR1 is SGHTA and CDR2 is FQGNSA in the germline V gene. This CDR3 comprises 15 residues. CDR3 amino acids: CASSFPGALAETQYF. The CDR3 DNA follows: TGTGCCAGCAGCTTCCCCGGGGCTCTGGCGGAGACCCAGTACTTC. Complete variable domain (other parts from reference TRBV7-2 and TRBJ2-5): GAGVSQSPSNKVTEKGKDVELRCDPISGHTALYWYRQSLGQGLEFLIYFQGNSAPDKSGLPSDRFSAERTGGSVSTLTIQRTQQEDSAVYLCASSFPGALAETQYFGPGTRLLVL.

In this sample, this clone turned up a few times. The CDR3 loop reads CSVAKSRRDTQYF. CDR3 DNA: TGCAGCGTTGCAAAATCTAGAAGAGATACGCAGTATTTT. The V gene is TRBV29-1, the J gene TRBJ2-3; D unresolved. The V and J ends lost 4 bases and 5 bases respectively, with 13 bases between them. This CDR3 contains 13 residues. The V gene's germline CDR1 is SQVTM and CDR2 ANQGSEA.

The chain uses TRBV10-3 and TRBJ2-1; D may be TRBD2 (6 bases). This CDR3 comprises 13 residues. Trimming cost V 6 bases and J 7 bases, with 13 bases left between them. The germline V gene has CDR1 ENHRY and CDR2 SYGVKD. The CDR3 is CAIRSPGANEQFF. The CDR3 nucleotides read TGTGCCATCAGGTCACCGGGAGCGAATGAGCAGTTCTTC.

The V call is TRBV7-8, the J call TRBJ1-2; 8 bases align to TRBD1. Germline V gives CDR1 SGHVS, CDR2 FQNEAQ. This CDR3 comprises 12 residues. The V segment lost 4 bases and the J segment 8 bases; nucleotides outside the gene matches: 3. CDR3 protein: CASSSRTGGYTF. CDR3 coding DNA: TGTGCCAGCAGCTCTCGGACAGGGGGCTACACCTTC.

This clone showed up just a few times. This sequence joins TRBV19 and TRBJ1-5; D remains unclear. The CDR3 length is 14 residues. Trimming took off 7 bases at V and 7 bases at J, with 17 bases between the two ends. Germline V gene data show CDR1 as LNHDA and CDR2 as SQIVND (reference sequence). This CDR3 reads CASTFGEGGQPQHF. DNA of the CDR3: TGTGCCAGTACCTTCGGGGAGGGAGGGCAGCCCCAGCATTTT.

This clone was seen only a few times. The identical CDR3 is also encoded by other nucleotide sequences in the sample. This rearrangement joins TRBV29-1 to TRBJ1-5; D call uncertain. V was pared by 4 bases and J by 4 bases, with 8 bases between. Germline V lookup: CDR1 SQVTM, CDR2 ANQGSEA. This CDR3 contains 12 residues. The CDR3 protein is CSVVWGNQPQHF. The CDR3 DNA follows: TGCAGCGTTGTGTGGGGAAATCAGCCCCAGCATTTT.